Following are 20 T cell receptor beta chains from one sample sequenced in a study of T and B cells in COVID-19 patients. TRB was amplified from about 250-500 ng of blood genomic DNA. BIOMED2 TRB-A/B primer pools were used in multiplex TRB PCR. TCRdb re-analysed the multiplex PCR reads in MiXCR, keeping a single row per CDR3 protein. Of approximately 17,000 distinct CDR3 sequences detected, 28% appear once; the ten largest clones hold around 4.5%. The sequenced material came from blood. Every receptor here comes from a human donor who had recovered from COVID-19.

V gene TRBV6-2 or TRBV6-3 combines with J gene TRBJ2-7, with 8 bases that match TRBD1. The germline V gene encodes CDR1 MNHEY and CDR2 SVGEGT. There are 15 residues in the CDR3. The V and J ends lost 6 bases and 5 bases, in that order; junction bases with no gene match: 12. The CDR3 region is CASSPPGQGAHEQYF. The CDR3 DNA is TGTGCCAGCAGCCCCCCGGGGCAGGGGGCCCACGAGCAGTACTTC.

On this clonotype: Germline and junction disagree at one end, which may indicate a read error. This chain connects TRBV6-1 to TRBJ2-2, with 8 bases identical to TRBD1. The length of the CDR3 is 13 residues. Germline CDR1 MNHNS, CDR2 SASEGT. The CDR3 region has the DNA TGTGCCAGCAGTGGGACAGGGACCGGGGAGCAGTTTTTT. This gives the protein CASSGTGTGEQFF.

By its share, this clonotype is medium-sized. This chain links TRBV19 with TRBJ2-6; the D is unclear. CDR1 is LNHDA, CDR2 SQIVND, per germline (reference sequence). With 1 base removed from V and 0 bases from J, the gap between germline ends came to 19 bases. CDR3 length equals 20 residues. Here the CDR3 reads CASSIVEWQAVFSGANVLTF. Written as DNA, the CDR3 is TGTGCCAGTAGTATAGTTGAATGGCAGGCAGTCTTCTCTGGGGCCAACGTCCTGACTTTC.

This chain uses TRBV6-5 with TRBJ2-7; 7 nucleotides line up with TRBD1. Germline trimming cut 4 bases from V and 5 bases from J; bases unmatched to any gene: 11. Germline-derived CDR1 and CDR2 are MNHEY and SVGAGI. The CDR3 is 15 amino acids. The CDR3 reads CASSSPGQRTNEQYF. The CDR3 coding sequence is TGTGCCAGCAGTTCCCCGGGACAGAGGACGAACGAGCAGTACTTC.

This clonotype was seen only a few times. This chain joins TRBV6-5 and TRBJ2-1; TRBD1 agrees at 7 bases. The V segment lost 5 bases and the J segment 0 bases; nucleotides outside the gene matches: 7. The CDR3 totals 16 residues. Per germline, CDR1 MNHEY and CDR2 SVGAGI. CDR3: CASSPTGPISYNEQFF. DNA for the CDR3: TGTGCCAGCAGTCCGACAGGGCCGATCTCCTACAATGAGCAGTTCTTC.

The table lists this clonotype with many counts. J is TRBJ2-7 and V is TRBV18; no clear D. The germline gives CDR1 KGHSH, CDR2 LQKENI. This CDR3 is 14 amino acids long. The V gene lost 6 bases and the J gene lost 4 bases, with 16 bases spanning the gap. The CDR3 sequence is CASSPGSTGYEQYF. CDR3 coding DNA: TGTGCCAGCTCCCCCGGGTCCACTGGATACGAGCAGTACTTC.

This clonotype is categorized as medium-sized (0.01 to 0.1%). V usage is TRBV18 and J usage is TRBJ2-7; TRBD1 agrees at 8 bases. The germline V gene encodes CDR1 KGHSH and CDR2 LQKENI. This CDR3 has 15 residues. V was clipped by 5 bases and J by 0 bases; unmatched bases: 6. As DNA, the CDR3 is TGTGCCAGCTCAGAGGACAGGGCCACCTCCTACGAGCAGTACTTC. Its protein is CASSEDRATSYEQYF.

The rearrangement joins TRBV4-3 to TRBJ1-2; D uncertain. The V and J ends lost 2 bases and 4 bases respectively, with 5 bases between them. This CDR3 spans 12 amino acids. Germline V gene sequence: CDR1 LGHNA, CDR2 YSLEER. CDR3 residues: CASSQSSYGYTF. The CDR3 DNA sequence: TGCGCCAGCAGCCAATCGAGCTATGGCTACACCTTC.

J is TRBJ2-6 and V is TRBV6-6, with 8 bases that match TRBD2. CDR3 length: 15 residues. The germline CDR1 and CDR2 sequences are MNHNY and SVGAGI (reference sequence). With 8 bases clipped from V and 0 bases from J, the junction kept 3 bases outside the gene matches. This CDR3 reads CASRGGISGANVLTF. The CDR3 DNA reads as TGTGCCAGCCGGGGGGGGATCTCTGGGGCCAACGTCCTGACTTTC.

The chain couples TRBV27 to TRBJ1-5; 7 nucleotides agree with TRBD1. The junction had 4 bases not matched to a gene; V was cut back by 5 bases and J by 0 bases. From germline, CDR1 is MNHEY and CDR2 SMNVEV (reference sequence). The CDR3 covers 15 residues. CDR3 sequence: CASSPTGYSNQPQHF. CDR3 in DNA: TGTGCCAGCAGTCCGACAGGGTATAGCAATCAGCCCCAGCATTTT.

This clonotype was picked up many times. The rearrangement links TRBV19 to TRBJ1-1; D uncertain. CDR1 LNHDA and CDR2 SQIVND come from the germline V gene (reference sequence). The V and J ends lost 5 bases and 0 bases respectively, with 7 bases between them. The CDR3 sequence is 13 residues long. The CDR3 loop reads CASSSILNTEAFF. The CDR3 nucleotides read TGTGCCAGTAGTTCCATATTGAACACTGAAGCTTTCTTT.

This clonotype was observed once. A much larger clone sits a single nucleotide away, making a read error possible. The genes are TRBV19 and TRBJ1-3; D is unresolved. The CDR3 spans 13 residues. In germline, CDR1 is LNHDA, CDR2 SQIVND (reference sequence). Trimming cost V 7 bases and J 0 bases, with 7 bases left between them. CDR3 sequence (DNA): TGTGCCAGTATTCTGAACTCTGGAAACACCATATATTTT. Amino acids: CASILNSGNTIYF.

Sample share makes this clonotype medium-sized. For the CDR3, the DNA is TGTGCCAGCAGTTACGTGGGGACTAGCACAGATACGCAGTATTTT. It translates to CASSYVGTSTDTQYF. The chain couples TRBV6-5 to TRBJ2-3; tentatively, D is TRBD2 (6 bases). Germline V gives CDR1 MNHEY, CDR2 SVGAGI. With 2 bases removed from V and 0 bases from J, the gap between germline ends came to 9 bases. CDR3 length: 15 residues.

The V gene is TRBV7-9, the J gene TRBJ1-6, with 8 bases identical to TRBD1. CDR1 is SEHNR and CDR2 is FQNEAQ in the germline V gene (reference sequence). V trimming: 1 base; J trimming: 10 bases; junction bases outside the gene matches: 3. The CDR3 loop spans 14 amino acids. CDR3 nucleotide sequence: TGTGCCAGCAGCTTAGTGACAGGGGAATCACCCCTCCACTTT. This sequence encodes CASSLVTGESPLHF.

This clonotype has a handful of counts. The chain combines TRBV5-6 with TRBJ1-4; 7 nucleotides match TRBD1. The CDR3 runs to 14 residues. Per the germline V gene, CDR1 is SGHDT and CDR2 is YYEEEE. Trimming removed 0 bases from V and 10 bases from J; junction bases left unmatched: 6. The CDR3 loop reads CASSLADRVGKLFF. CDR3 coding DNA: TGTGCCAGCAGCTTGGCCGACAGGGTAGGAAAACTGTTTTTT. The entire variable domain, with the rest obtained from reference TRBV5-6 and TRBJ1-4, is as follows: DAGVTQSPTHLIKTRGQQVTLRCSPKSGHDTVSWYQQALGQGPQFIFQYYEEEERQRGNFPDRFSGHQFPNYSSELNVNALLLGDSALYLCASSLADRVGKLFFGSGTQLSVL.

This clonotype showed up just a few times. The chain uses TRBV7-2 and TRBJ2-1, with TRBD1 as a possible D gene (6 bases). This CDR3 region has 17 residues. Germline V gives CDR1 SGHTA, CDR2 FQGNSA. The V end was cut by 2 bases, the J end by 4 bases, with 18 bases between. The DNA for the CDR3 is TGTGCCAGCAGCTTATGGGCACAGGGATTTTTGTACAATGAGCAGTTCTTC. Its translation is CASSLWAQGFLYNEQFF.

Points on this clonotype: A much larger clone differs by one base, so this may be a read error. The rearrangement uses TRBV6-6 and TRBJ2-7; D is unclear. CDR1 and CDR2 (germline): MNHNY, SVGAGI (reference sequence). This CDR3 contains 13 residues. Trimming took off 2 bases at V and 7 bases at J, with 12 bases between the two ends. CDR3 nucleotides: TGTGCCAGCAGTTACGATGGGCTGGAAGAGCAGTACTTC. Translating gives CASSYDGLEEQYF.

This clonotype was seen a few times. The chain uses TRBV6-1 and TRBJ1-5; D ambiguous. CDR3 length: 13 residues. Trimming pared 7 bases from V and 3 bases from J, leaving 10 bases between. The V gene's germline CDR1 is MNHNS and CDR2 SASEGT. CDR3 nucleotides: TGTGCCAGCACTCCGGGCCTCAATCAGCCCCAGCATTTT. Protein: CASTPGLNQPQHF.

The V and J genes are TRBV6-5 and TRBJ2-3; 9 nucleotides match TRBD2. CDR1 and CDR2 (germline): MNHEY, SVGAGI. Trimming at V came to 7 bases and at J to 1 base, leaving 6 bases not matched to a gene. The CDR3 is made up of 15 amino acids. CDR3 coding DNA: TGTGCCAGCACTGTCCAGCGGGGGGGCACAGATACGCAGTATTTT. It specifies CASTVQRGGTDTQYF.

This clonotype has at least ten counts. CDR3 amino acids: CASSTTGTGGSEQYF. The CDR3 DNA reads TGTGCCAGTAGTACGACCGGGACAGGGGGCTCCGAGCAGTACTTC. The V and J genes are TRBV19 and TRBJ2-7, with 12 positions matching TRBD1. Trimming cost V 4 bases and J 6 bases; bases outside gene matches: 7. This CDR3 is built from 15 residues. Looked up from germline, CDR1 is LNHDA and CDR2 is SQIVND (reference sequence).